Below are 16 T cell receptor beta chains sequenced from a single sample in a study of blood T cell repertoires in COVID-19 (dated by TCRdb to about 2020). The method behind the library was the immunoSEQ multiplex PCR assay. TCRdb re-hosts the immuneACCESS table, in-frame sequences only. Its copies lack some clones; in the studies checked, an unresolved V gene accounts for under half of them, and the cause for the rest is not known. Present in this sample are roughly 110,000 clones, 85% of which were seen just once. 10% to 15% of the sample lies in the top ten. Sequencing input: peripheral blood. The origin of the receptors is a human donor in a cohort sampled during active COVID-19.

The J gene is TRBJ2-1, the V gene TRBV6-5, with TRBD1 matching over 9 bases. The germline CDR1 and CDR2 sequences are MNHEY and SVGAGI. The V and J ends lost 0 bases and 6 bases, in that order; junction bases with no gene match: 3. The CDR3 totals 15 residues. The CDR3 nucleotides are TGTGCCAGCAGTTACTCTTCGACAGGGGGCAATGAGCAGTTCTTC. Protein product: CASSYSSTGGNEQFF.

The gene calls are TRBV6-1 and TRBJ1-2; D gene uncertain. Trimming stripped 1 base from V and 4 bases from J, with 22 bases between. Germline CDR1 MNHNS, CDR2 SASEGT. The CDR3 contains 18 residues. CDR3 residues: CASSEEQTGYYLPYGYTF. In DNA form, the CDR3 reads TGTGCCAGCAGTGAAGAGCAGACTGGATACTACCTCCCCTATGGCTACACCTTC.

This rearrangement joins TRBV7-2 to TRBJ1-2, with D possibly TRBD1 on 6 matching bases. The V gene lost 5 bases and the J gene lost 2 bases, with 15 bases spanning the gap. Germline assignment: CDR1 SGHTA and CDR2 FQGNSA. The CDR3 consists of 15 residues. CDR3 coding DNA: TGTGCCAGCAGCCCCCGGGACACGAAGAACTATGGCTACACCTTC. Its translation is CASSPRDTKNYGYTF.

This clone was observed once. This sequence joins TRBV5-1 and TRBJ1-2; 7 bases match TRBD1. CDR3 size: 15 residues. The germline V gene encodes CDR1 SGHRS and CDR2 YFSETQ. Trimming at V came to 4 bases and at J to 5 bases, leaving 11 bases not matched to a gene. The CDR3 region has the DNA TGCGCCAGCAGCCCCTCCTGGGACAGCCTTTATGGCTACACCTTC. As protein: CASSPSWDSLYGYTF.

The chain recombines TRBV6-1 with TRBJ2-1, with 7 bases identical to TRBD2. Germline V gene lookup returns CDR1 MNHNS and CDR2 SASEGT. V lost 0 bases to trimming and J lost 8 bases; unmatched junction nucleotides: 16. This CDR3 has 18 amino acids. CDR3 in amino acids: CASSEALRRRASGDEQFF. CDR3 coding DNA: TGTGCCAGCAGTGAAGCGCTTCGGAGGCGCGCCAGCGGGGATGAGCAGTTCTTC.

This clone was counted only a few times. V and J are TRBV7-2 and TRBJ1-2; D is perhaps TRBD1 (6 bases). CDR1 SGHTA and CDR2 FQGNSA come from the germline V gene. The CDR3 sequence is 17 residues long. V was clipped by 1 base and J by 1 base, with 16 bases between them. CDR3 nucleotide sequence: TGTGCCAGCAGCTTAGTTCCCGGACAGTTACTTAACTATGGCTACACCTTC. Protein sequence: CASSLVPGQLLNYGYTF.

V is TRBV15 and J is TRBJ1-1; perhaps TRBD1 as D (5 bases). In germline, CDR1 is LNHNV, CDR2 YYDKDF (reference sequence). V was cut by 3 bases and J by 4 bases, with 12 bases left in between. The CDR3 contains 14 residues. CDR3 DNA sequence: TGTGCCACCAGCAGGGACCTCAGGGTCACTGAAGCTTTCTTT. As protein: CATSRDLRVTEAFF.

This clone was recorded once. The chain couples TRBV9 to TRBJ1-2; 11 bases are shared with TRBD1. V shed 3 bases and J 1 base; nucleotides not matched to a gene: 8. The CDR3 sequence is 17 residues long. The germline V gene has CDR1 SGDLS and CDR2 YYNGEE. CDR3 bases: TGTGCCAGCAGCGACCGGGACAGGGGGACTTTTAACTATGGCTACACCTTC. Its translation is CASSDRDRGTFNYGYTF. Using reference TRBV9 and TRBJ1-2 for the parts outside the CDR3, the full variable domain is DSGVTQTPKHLITATGQRVTLRCSPRSGDLSVYWYQQSLDQGLQFLIQYYNGEERAKGNILERFSAQQFPDLHSELNLSSLELGDSALYFCASSDRDRGTFNYGYTFGSGTRLTVV.

The chain's CDR3 is CASSSDTLYSNQPQHF. The CDR3 DNA is TGTGCCAGCAGCTCAGACACGCTATATAGCAATCAGCCCCAGCATTTT. V gene TRBV7-2 combines with J gene TRBJ1-5; D not resolved. The V end was cut by 4 bases, the J end by 0 bases, with 13 bases between. The germline CDR1 and CDR2 sequences are SGHTA and FQGNSA. CDR3 size: 16 residues.

The chain carries TRBV24-1 and TRBJ2-3; D unresolved. V was trimmed by 6 bases and J by 0 bases, leaving 3 bases between them. Germline-derived CDR1 and CDR2 are KGHDR and SFDVKD. This CDR3 spans 12 amino acids. Here the CDR3 reads CATSSSTDTQYF. The CDR3 DNA reads as TGTGCCACCAGTTCTAGCACAGATACGCAGTATTTT.

The rearrangement joins TRBV4-3 to TRBJ1-1; D is possibly TRBD1 (5 bases). With 4 bases removed from V and 1 base from J, the gap between germline ends came to 13 bases. This CDR3 region has 15 residues. CDR1 and CDR2 from the germline V gene are LGHNA and YSLEER. CDR3 protein: CASSRRGTGNTEAFF. CDR3 bases: TGCGCCAGCAGCCGTCGAGGAACAGGGAACACTGAAGCTTTCTTT.

The V gene is TRBV15, the J gene TRBJ2-7; 7 positions match TRBD1. Germline V lookup: CDR1 LNHNV, CDR2 YYDKDF (reference sequence). The J segment lost 6 bases and the V segment lost 0 bases, leaving 5 bases of the junction unmatched. The CDR3 has 14 amino acids. The CDR3 nucleotides read TGTGCCACCAGCAGAGACCCGGGACAGCGCGAGCAGTACTTC. Its protein product is CATSRDPGQREQYF. Supplemented by reference TRBV15 and TRBJ2-7, the full variable domain reads DAMVIQNPRYQVTQFGKPVTLSCSQTLNHNVMYWYQQKSSQAPKLLFHYYDKDFNNEADTPDNFQSRRPNTSFCFLDIRSPGLGDTAMYLCATSRDPGQREQYFGPGTRLTVT.

The chain links TRBV16 to TRBJ2-3; D not resolved. The ends were cut back, 5 bases at V and 0 bases at J, with 12 bases in the middle. Germline loops: CDR1 KGHSY, CDR2 FQNENV. The CDR3 consists of 15 residues. The CDR3 bases are TGTGCCAGCAGCTTCCCCGACTGGAGCACAGATACGCAGTATTTT. This encodes CASSFPDWSTDTQYF.

In DNA, the CDR3 is TGTGCCAGCTCACCACGTGAGACAGGGTACTATGGCTACACCTTC. Translating gives CASSPRETGYYGYTF. The rearrangement joins TRBV18 to TRBJ1-2; TRBD1 aligns across 7 bases. Per germline, CDR1 KGHSH and CDR2 LQKENI. The CDR3 length is 15 residues. J was trimmed by 3 bases and V by 1 base; bases with no gene match: 5.

This clone was seen only a few times. This chain links TRBV10-3 with TRBJ1-2; 7 nucleotides agree with TRBD1. The CDR3 has 15 residues. J gave up 6 bases and V 3 bases, and 10 bases lay outside the gene matches. In germline, CDR1 is ENHRY, CDR2 SYGVKD. For the CDR3, the DNA is TGTGCCATCAGTGAAAACTTTGGACAGGCTAATGGCTACACCTTC. It translates to CAISENFGQANGYTF.

The chain recombines TRBV21-1 with TRBJ2-7; the table assigns TRBD2, which was not confirmed against the DNA. TRBV21-1 is an annotated pseudogene. This CDR3 spans 12 amino acids. The CDR3 protein is CASSILFYEQYF. CDR3 nucleotide sequence: TGTGCCAGCAGCATCTTGTTCTACGAGCAGTACTTC.